The sequence of this T cell receptor (beta chain) was determined in a study of cytomegalovirus exposure and HLA in healthy donors. This CDR3 is built from 16 residues. Trimming pared 6 bases from V and 6 bases from J, leaving 20 bases between. Germline V CDR1 and CDR2: ENHRY, SYGVKD. PCR involved 60 Vbeta and 13 Jbeta primers. Here immunoSEQ multiplex PCR was the method, and the copy in TCRdb shows in-frame clones only, minus some. This table has about 120,000 clones, approximately 78% appearing once. Sequenced input: PBMCs. This TCR came from a man aged 35-49 years in good health and CMV-seronegative. The V gene is TRBV10-3, the J gene TRBJ2-2; possibly TRBD1 for D (5 bases). The chain's CDR3 is CAISDPKGPSAGELFF. The CDR3 nucleotides read TGTGCCATCAGCGACCCCAAGGGGCCCTCGGCCGGGGAGCTGTTTTTT.